One and the same sample provided the 27 T cell receptor beta chains below, sequenced in a study of T cells in Graves' hyperthyroidism and ophthalmopathy. The investigators amplified TCR beta CDR3 regions from RNA transcripts. The TCR CDR3 first-round RT-PCR relied on the HTBI primer set. One entry per CDR3 protein results from TCRdb running MiXCR on the multiplex PCR reads. The profile shows over 500,000 distinct CDR3 sequences, 12% to 15% of them singletons. The sequencing sample was made of blood. Receptor source: a woman in her thirties or forties with Graves' hyperthyroidism.

This clonotype was seen at least ten times. CDR3 in DNA: TGTGCCAGCAGCCAAACTAGCGGCAACAATGAGCAGTTCTTC. Protein: CASSQTSGNNEQFF. V usage is TRBV3-1 and J usage is TRBJ2-1; TRBD2 matches 8 bases. This CDR3 has 14 residues. V was pared by 2 bases and J by 5 bases, with 2 bases of the junction left unmatched. Looked up from germline, CDR1 is LGHDT and CDR2 is YNNKEL (reference sequence).

The chain combines TRBV29-1 with TRBJ2-1, with TRBD1 matching over 7 bases. Trimming removed 3 bases from V and 6 bases from J; junction bases left unmatched: 11. This CDR3 has 15 residues. Germline V CDR1 and CDR2: SQVTM, ANQGSEA. Here the CDR3 reads CSVEVTGPLSNEQFF. Here the CDR3 DNA reads TGCAGCGTTGAGGTGACAGGGCCTTTGTCCAATGAGCAGTTCTTC.

In its sample, this clonotype was seen many times. The rearrangement uses TRBV7-9 and TRBJ2-7; 10 bases line up with TRBD2. V dropped 0 bases and J dropped 7; count of bases not matched to a gene: 6. From germline, CDR1 is SEHNR and CDR2 FQNEAQ (reference sequence). The CDR3 spans 15 residues. The CDR3 region is CASSLAGLAGGEQYF. In nucleotides, the CDR3 is TGTGCCAGCAGCTTAGCCGGGTTAGCGGGAGGAGAGCAGTACTTC.

This clonotype was seen ten or more times. The CDR3 here is CASTQPEAPLGAQYF. The CDR3 DNA is TGTGCCAGCACCCAGCCGGAGGCTCCCTTGGGGGCCCAGTACTTC. The rearrangement uses TRBV3-1 and TRBJ2-5, with D perhaps matching TRBD1 or TRBD2 (5 bases each). Deletions cut 7 bases from V and 9 bases from J, with 24 bases between. This CDR3 is built from 15 residues. Looked up from germline, CDR1 is LGHDT and CDR2 is YNNKEL (reference sequence).

This chain joins TRBV10-2 and TRBJ2-3; 7 bases line up with TRBD2. Trimming removed 0 bases from V and 5 bases from J; junction bases left unmatched: 5. The germline gives CDR1 WSHSY, CDR2 SAAADI. This CDR3 has 15 residues. CDR3 sequence reads: CASSESGGVGDTQYF. For the CDR3, the DNA is TGCGCCAGCAGTGAGTCGGGAGGGGTGGGAGATACGCAGTATTTT.

The chain links TRBV10-1 to TRBJ2-1; 10 bases map to TRBD2. CDR3 length: 18 residues. The V segment lost 6 bases and the J segment 4 bases; nucleotides outside the gene matches: 15. The germline gives CDR1 WNHNN, CDR2 SYGVQD (reference sequence). The CDR3 nucleotides read TGCGCCAGCAGAGACATACGATACCAGCGGGAGGGGTACAATGAGCAGTTCTTC. Amino acids: CASRDIRYQREGYNEQFF.

This clonotype turned up a few times. The V and J genes are TRBV18 and TRBJ1-5; maybe TRBD1 (6 bases). CDR1 is KGHSH and CDR2 is LQKENI in the germline V gene. The V and J ends lost 3 bases and 1 base respectively, with 10 bases between them. CDR3 length: 15 amino acids. The DNA for the CDR3 is TGTGCCAGCTCACCGACAGGTCAAAGCAATCAGCCCCAGCATTTT. It specifies CASSPTGQSNQPQHF.

This clonotype was recorded at least ten times. The V gene is TRBV30, the J gene TRBJ1-1; D uncertain. V gave up 5 bases and J gave up 10 bases, with 20 bases separating them. This CDR3 has 13 residues. The germline V gene encodes CDR1 GTSNPN and CDR2 SVGIG (reference sequence). CDR3 sequence (DNA): TGTGCCTGGGTAGACGGTCCCTGGCTGGGAGCTTTCTTT. Residues: CAWVDGPWLGAFF.

This clonotype was seen ten or more times. This chain connects TRBV6-1 to TRBJ1-5; 12 bases match TRBD1. The V and J ends lost 3 bases and 7 bases, in that order; junction bases with no gene match: 7. The CDR3 extends over 16 amino acids. Looked up from germline, CDR1 is MNHNS and CDR2 is SASEGT. Written as DNA, the CDR3 is TGTGCCAGCAGTGATTCCGTGGGACAGGGGGCCCAGCCCCAGCATTTT. Protein product: CASSDSVGQGAQPQHF.

Details on this clonotype: A read error may be the cause here, since a much bigger clone is one base away. CDR3 sequence reads: CASSFDRSNQPQRF. As DNA, the CDR3 is TGTGCCAGCAGTTTCGACCGGAGCAATCAGCCCCAGCGTTTT. The rearrangement uses TRBV12-3 or TRBV12-4 and TRBJ1-5; D is unclear. The CDR3 covers 14 residues.

In this sample, this clonotype turned up many times. The chain couples TRBV6-5 to TRBJ2-6; D not certain. Trimming pared 2 bases from V and 0 bases from J, leaving 11 bases between. This CDR3 is 17 amino acids long. Germline CDR1 is MNHEY and CDR2 is SVGAGI. The DNA for the CDR3 is TGTGCCAGCAGTTACGGACCTGGCATCTCTGGGGCCAACGTCCTGACTTTC. Residues: CASSYGPGISGANVLTF.

This clonotype has just a few counts. The genes are TRBV24-1 and TRBJ1-1, with no clear D. The CDR3 sequence is 14 residues long. Per germline, CDR1 KGHDR and CDR2 SFDVKD. The ends were cut back, 10 bases at V and 0 bases at J, with 14 bases in the middle. The CDR3 loop is CATAPDPMNTEAFF. CDR3 nucleotides: TGTGCCACTGCCCCCGATCCAATGAACACTGAAGCTTTCTTT.

The V call is TRBV28, the J call TRBJ2-3, with 13 bases matching TRBD2. CDR1 MDHEN and CDR2 SYDVKM come from the germline V gene. J lost 3 bases, V lost 3 bases, and 9 bases had no gene match. The CDR3 consists of 18 residues. CDR3 in amino acids: CASSLQRLAGGRTDTQYF. The CDR3 nucleotides are TGTGCCAGCAGTTTGCAGAGACTAGCGGGAGGTAGGACAGATACGCAGTATTTT. Complete variable domain (other parts from reference TRBV28 and TRBJ2-3): DVKVTQSSRYLVKRTGEKVFLECVQDMDHENMFWYRQDPGLGLRLIYFSYDVKMKEKGDIPEGYSVSREKKERFSLILESASTNQTSMYLCASSLQRLAGGRTDTQYFGPGTRLTVL.

The gene calls are TRBV4-1 and TRBJ2-1, with D tentatively TRBD2 (5 bases). The CDR3 is 15 amino acids. V dropped 5 bases and J dropped 4 bases, with 15 bases sitting between them. The germline V gene has CDR1 MGHRA and CDR2 YSYEKL. For the CDR3, the DNA is TGCGCCAGCAGCATGGAGAGGGCGCGGTACAATGAGCAGTTCTTC. Translating gives CASSMERARYNEQFF.

This clonotype appeared many times. The V and J genes are TRBV28 and TRBJ2-5, with D perhaps matching TRBD1 (5 bases). V dropped 2 bases and J dropped 0 bases, with 19 bases sitting between them. Germline V lookup: CDR1 MDHEN, CDR2 SYDVKM. The CDR3 consists of 18 residues. CDR3: CASSLPKHPTANQETQYF. For the CDR3, the DNA is TGTGCCAGCAGTTTACCCAAGCATCCGACAGCCAACCAAGAGACCCAGTACTTC.

The table lists this clonotype with a few counts. The genes are TRBV20-1 and TRBJ1-1; D remains ambiguous. CDR1 is DFQATT and CDR2 is SNEGSKA in the germline V gene (reference sequence). Deletions cut 7 bases from V and 1 base from J, with 7 bases between. The CDR3 is 11 residues long. DNA for the CDR3: TGCAGTGGACAAGGGAACACTGAAGCTTTCTTT. Its translation is CSGQGNTEAFF.

This clonotype was seen at least ten times. The CDR3 is CSAMKGLGYEQYF. CDR3 DNA: TGCAGTGCTATGAAGGGATTGGGCTACGAGCAGTACTTC. The gene calls are TRBV20-1 and TRBJ2-7; D ambiguous. Trimming took 4 bases from V and 3 from J, leaving 13 bases between them. The germline gives CDR1 DFQATT, CDR2 SNEGSKA (reference sequence). This CDR3 spans 13 amino acids.

Regarding this clonotype: A read error may be the cause here, since a much bigger clone is one base away. The rearrangement joins TRBV5-1 to TRBJ2-2; D perhaps matches TRBD2 (5 bases). Trimming removed 5 bases from V and 7 bases from J, with 18 bases in between. The length of the CDR3 is 15 residues. Germline V gene lookup returns CDR1 SGHRS and CDR2 YFSETQ. CDR3 sequence (DNA): TGCGCCAGCAGTCAGCTGTCTGGGAGCAGCGGGGAGCTGTTTTTT. Translated, it gives CASSQLSGSSGELFF. The full variable domain, rest sourced from reference TRBV5-1 and TRBJ2-2, is KAGVTQTPRYLIKTRGQQVTLSCSPISGHRSVSWYQQTPGQGLQFLFEYFSETQRNKGNFPGRFSGRQFSNSRSEMNVSTLELGDSALYLCASSQLSGSSGELFFGEGSRLTVL.

This clonotype was seen a single time. A read error is possible here, since a much larger clone lies one base away. The genes are TRBV25-1 and TRBJ1-2; D is undetermined. Trimming left V 5 bases short and J 3 bases short, with 7 bases between. The CDR3 loop spans 12 amino acids. In germline, CDR1 is MGHDK, CDR2 SYGVNS. The CDR3 region has the DNA TGTGCCAGCAGTCGGGGATACTATGGCTACACCTTC. It encodes CASSRGYYGYTF.

This clonotype occurred many times. This sequence joins TRBV18 and TRBJ1-4; D is possibly TRBD1 (5 bases). The CDR3 sequence is 13 residues long. CDR1 KGHSH and CDR2 LQKENI come from the germline V gene. V was pared by 3 bases and J by 7 bases, with 9 bases between. In DNA, the CDR3 is TGTGCCAGCTCACCCTCAAGGGGTGAAAAACTGTTTTTT. Residues: CASSPSRGEKLFF.

This clonotype was recorded a few times. The chain couples TRBV6-1 to TRBJ2-7, with D possibly matching TRBD1 (6 bases). There are 16 residues in the CDR3. In germline, CDR1 is MNHNS, CDR2 SASEGT. V was shortened by 6 bases and J by 3 bases, with 21 bases between the two germline ends. The CDR3 nucleotides read TGTGCCAGCAGCAGGACCGGACAGACGATAAACTACGAGCAGTACTTC. Its protein is CASSRTGQTINYEQYF.

The sample holds many counts of this clonotype. The chain combines TRBV28 with TRBJ2-3; tentative D call: TRBD1 (6 bases). This CDR3 is built from 13 residues. The germline V gene encodes CDR1 MDHEN and CDR2 SYDVKM. V lost 6 bases and J 2 bases, leaving 9 bases between the germline ends. The CDR3 coding sequence is TGTGCCAGCAGACGGGACACCACAGATACGCAGTATTTT. Its translation: CASRRDTTDTQYF.

Only one count was recorded for this clonotype. This sequence joins TRBV4-1 and TRBJ2-5; 10 positions agree with TRBD2. The CDR3 runs to 16 residues. Germline V lookup: CDR1 MGHRA, CDR2 YSYEKL. J was trimmed by 4 bases and V by 4 bases; bases with no gene match: 9. CDR3 protein: CASSRKREGASETQYF. The CDR3 coding sequence is TGCGCCAGCAGCCGAAAGCGGGAGGGCGCATCAGAGACCCAGTACTTC.

V gene TRBV5-1 combines with J gene TRBJ2-7; 12 bases align to TRBD2. CDR1 is SGHRS, CDR2 YFSETQ, per germline. The CDR3 covers 17 residues. The V and J ends lost 1 base and 5 bases, in that order; junction bases with no gene match: 10. This chain's CDR3 is CASSLPTSGSLGNEQYF. Here the CDR3 DNA reads TGCGCCAGCAGCTTGCCGACTAGCGGGAGCCTCGGGAACGAGCAGTACTTC.

There are many counts of this clonotype. In DNA, the CDR3 is TGCAGTGCTACCGGGACAGAGAGCTCCTACGAGCAGTACTTC. As protein: CSATGTESSYEQYF. V gene TRBV20-1 combines with J gene TRBJ2-7; TRBD1 aligns across 7 bases. The CDR3 runs 14 residues. V gave up 4 bases and J gave up 0 bases; unmatched junction bases: 6. Germline V gives CDR1 DFQATT, CDR2 SNEGSKA (reference sequence).

At least ten counts were recorded for this clonotype. This sequence joins TRBV7-8 and TRBJ1-2; D is ambiguous. This CDR3 has 14 residues. Germline V gene data show CDR1 as SGHVS and CDR2 as FQNEAQ. With 1 base removed from V and 7 bases from J, the gap between germline ends came to 13 bases. In DNA form, the CDR3 reads TGTGCCAGCAGCTTAGAGGCGGGGTCCGCTGGCTACACCTTC. Translation gives CASSLEAGSAGYTF.

This clonotype was seen repeatedly, ten times or more. This chain uses TRBV2 with TRBJ2-2, with 7 positions matching TRBD2. The CDR3 contains 17 residues. V lost 2 bases, J lost 5 bases, and 11 bases stayed unmatched. Germline CDR1 SNHLY, CDR2 FYNNEI. As DNA, the CDR3 is TGTGCCAGCAGTGAAACGGGAAGCGGGATTAAAACCGGGGAGCTGTTTTTT. It is translated as CASSETGSGIKTGELFF.